Each of the 12 T cell receptor beta chains below was sequenced from the same sample in a study of shared clonotypes between healthy human individuals. Some clones are missing from TCRdb's copy, which holds only in-frame ones; the method was immunoSEQ multiplex PCR. The sample records 85,000 to 100,000 clones, 68% being singletons. The source material was memory CD8+ T cells sorted from blood. Subset: CD45RO+ cells pooled with CCR7-negative TemRA cells. Receptors originate from a young man in good health.

This clone was detected only once. The V gene is TRBV4-2, the J gene TRBJ2-7, with TRBD2 identical over 7 bases. V was clipped by 0 bases and J by 1 base; unmatched bases: 3. Per the germline V gene, CDR1 is LGHNA and CDR2 is YNFKEQ. CDR3 size: 15 residues. The CDR3 loop reads CASSQEGGGSYEQYF. The CDR3 bases are TGTGCCAGCAGCCAAGAGGGCGGGGGATCCTACGAGCAGTACTTC.

The V call is TRBV6-5, the J call TRBJ1-2; TRBD1 is a possible D gene (6 bases). V dropped 6 bases and J dropped 5 bases, with 16 bases sitting between them. Germline values: CDR1 MNHEY, CDR2 SVGAGI. This CDR3 is built from 14 residues. The CDR3 sequence is CASRPLQGRYGYTF. The DNA of the CDR3 is TGTGCCAGCAGACCATTACAGGGTAGATATGGCTACACCTTC.

The chain carries TRBV28 and TRBJ2-7, with D possibly being TRBD1 (6 bases). Trimming took 5 bases from V and 3 from J, leaving 20 bases between them. Germline CDR1 is MDHEN and CDR2 is SYDVKM. The CDR3 spans 16 residues. CDR3 region: CASSPGTGRGDYEQYF. In DNA, the CDR3 is TGTGCCAGCAGTCCGGGAACAGGGCGAGGGGACTACGAGCAGTACTTC.

The chain joins TRBV7-3 to TRBJ2-1, with 7 nucleotides matching TRBD2. CDR1 is SGHTA, CDR2 FQGTGA, per germline. V lost 8 bases and J lost 6; bases outside the gene matches: 13. This CDR3 comprises 15 residues. DNA for the CDR3: TGTGCCAGCTCAACCGGGGGGAGTTATTTCAATGAGCAGTTCTTC. Encoded protein: CASSTGGSYFNEQFF.

J is TRBJ1-2 and V is TRBV6-1, with D maybe TRBD1 (6 bases). CDR3 length: 12 amino acids. Germline V CDR1 and CDR2: MNHNS, SASEGT. Trimming removed 5 bases at V and 5 bases at J, with 9 bases between. The CDR3 DNA reads TGTGCCAGCAGTAAACAGGGTTATGGCTACACCTTC. Protein: CASSKQGYGYTF.

The rearrangement links TRBV9 to TRBJ2-2; 9 bases fit TRBD2. The V gene end was trimmed by 2 bases and the J gene end by 5 bases; junction bases not matched to a gene: 4. Germline values: CDR1 SGDLS, CDR2 YYNGEE. The CDR3 contains 15 residues. CDR3 residues: CASSVSGSSTGELFF. In DNA, the CDR3 is TGTGCCAGCAGCGTTAGCGGGAGTAGTACCGGGGAGCTGTTTTTT. Full variable domain (outside the CDR3, taken from reference TRBV9 and TRBJ2-2): DSGVTQTPKHLITATGQRVTLRCSPRSGDLSVYWYQQSLDQGLQFLIQYYNGEERAKGNILERFSAQQFPDLHSELNLSSLELGDSALYFCASSVSGSSTGELFFGEGSRLTVL.

Here the CDR3 reads CASSYGGGETQYF. The DNA of the CDR3 is TGTGCCAGCAGTTATGGAGGTGGGGAGACCCAGTACTTC. This chain connects TRBV6-1 to TRBJ2-5; a weak D match, TRBD2 (5 bases). The CDR3 spans 13 residues. Trimming removed 5 bases from V and 5 bases from J, with 12 bases in between. The germline V gene has CDR1 MNHNS and CDR2 SASEGT.

Of note for this clone: The same CDR3 is also encoded by other DNA sequences in this sample. This sequence joins TRBV6-4 and TRBJ2-1; 11 bases line up with TRBD2. The germline CDR1 and CDR2 sequences are MRHNA and SNTAGT. Trimming cost V 2 bases and J 4 bases; bases outside gene matches: 1. The CDR3 has 15 residues. CDR3 amino acids: CASSDGTSGYNEQFF. The DNA for the CDR3 is TGTGCCAGCAGTGACGGGACTAGCGGTTACAATGAGCAGTTCTTC.

The chain carries TRBV6-1 and TRBJ1-1; no clear D. In germline, CDR1 is MNHNS, CDR2 SASEGT. The V and J ends lost 4 bases and 3 bases respectively, with 12 bases between them. This CDR3 has 14 amino acids. For the CDR3, the DNA is TGTGCCAGCAGTGTAATCAGCGGTGACACTGAAGCTTTCTTT. Its protein is CASSVISGDTEAFF.

The chain recombines TRBV14 with TRBJ2-5; 10 nucleotides align to TRBD1. This CDR3 comprises 13 residues. With V trimmed by 6 bases and J by 5 bases, 3 bases remained unmatched. Germline loops: CDR1 SGHDN, CDR2 FVKESK. DNA of the CDR3: TGTGCCAGCAGAAGGACAGGGGGGGAGACCCAGTACTTC. Protein product: CASRRTGGETQYF.

This chain links TRBV18 with TRBJ1-1, with 7 bases that match TRBD1. The CDR3 runs to 18 residues. Germline V gene data show CDR1 as KGHSH and CDR2 as LQKENI. Germline trimming cut 3 bases from V and 1 base from J; bases unmatched to any gene: 14. CDR3 nucleotide sequence: TGTGCCAGCTCACCGTTGAGGCAGGGGGAGGTCGCGAACACTGAAGCTTTCTTT. This translates into CASSPLRQGEVANTEAFF. Complete variable domain (other parts from reference TRBV18 and TRBJ1-1): NAGVMQNPRHLVRRRGQEARLRCSPMKGHSHVYWYRQLPEEGLKFMVYLQKENIIDESGMPKERFSAEFPKEGPSILRIQQVVRGDSAAYFCASSPLRQGEVANTEAFFGQGTRLTVV.

This clone showed up just a few times. The chain combines TRBV18 with TRBJ1-1, with D unclear. The germline V and J ends were trimmed by 5 bases and 1 base, with 5 bases remaining between them. Germline assignment: CDR1 KGHSH and CDR2 LQKENI. The CDR3 is made up of 12 amino acids. The CDR3 loop is CASSSQNTEAFF. In DNA form, the CDR3 reads TGTGCCAGCTCATCACAGAACACTGAAGCTTTCTTT.